This T cell receptor (beta chain) was sequenced in a study of cytomegalovirus exposure and HLA in healthy donors. Study findings and constraints: Among CMV-associated TCR beta chains, most appeared HLA-restricted in a later analysis. As confirmed in vitro, three CMV-associated chains were specific for CMV antigens. A missense DCLRE1C variant was associated with V- and J-gene trimming of TCR beta chains in a later analysis, and an independent cohort replicated the association. Earlier results showed most TCR beta V segments being productive about 87% or about 30% of the time.

Germline assignment: CDR1 SGHAT and CDR2 FQNNGV. After removal of 5 bases from V and 5 bases from J, the junction contained 5 bases not matched to a gene. This CDR3 spans 13 amino acids. The study ran its PCR with 60 Vbeta and 13 Jbeta primers. Produced via immunoSEQ multiplex PCR; TCRdb's table is partial and in-frame only. The sample has approximately 170,000 clones; 70% to 90% are singletons. A remark on this clone: What it binds is unknown.

This TCR was sampled from a male donor in good health and CMV-seronegative. This chain links TRBV11-2 with TRBJ2-5; the match to TRBD1 covers 7 bases. Sequencing was carried out using PBMCs. The CDR3 is CASSADRVETQYF. In DNA form, the CDR3 reads TGTGCCAGCAGCGCCGACAGGGTCGAGACCCAGTACTTC.